Below, 29 T cell receptor beta chains from the same sample are listed, as sequenced in a study of blood T cells in healthy people across ages. A sample-barcoded 5' primer and a J-beta primer mix were used in a second PCR of roughly 7 to 12 cycles. Each CDR3 protein gets one entry after TCRdb re-called the 5' RACE reads with MiXCR. Of hundreds of thousands of distinct CDR3 sequences listed, more than 20% are singletons. The sample comprised blood. These receptor sequences come from a man aged 70-80 years in good health.

The chain is built from TRBV29-1 and TRBJ2-5; TRBD2 matches 12 bases. CDR1 is SQVTM, CDR2 ANQGSEA, per germline. V was clipped by 1 base and J by 5 bases; unmatched bases: 5. The CDR3 is 15 residues long. As DNA, the CDR3 is TGCAGCGTTGAAGCTAGCGGGAGGGCCCACGAGACCCAGTACTTC. It yields the protein CSVEASGRAHETQYF.

CDR3 nucleotide sequence: TGTGCCAGCAAGATAGTTCCTAATGGCCCTGAAGCTTTCTTT. The encoded protein is CASKIVPNGPEAFF. V gene TRBV6-5 combines with J gene TRBJ1-1; no firm D call. Trimming removed 7 bases at V and 6 bases at J, with 18 bases between. CDR3 length: 14 amino acids. The germline gives CDR1 MNHEY, CDR2 SVGAGI.

The V and J genes are TRBV27 and TRBJ2-1, with TRBD2 matching 10 bases. J lost 1 base, V lost 7 bases, and 4 bases had no gene match. This CDR3 is built from 15 residues. Germline V gives CDR1 MNHEY, CDR2 SMNVEV (reference sequence). The CDR3 loop reads CASTRAGGSYNEQFF. DNA for the CDR3: TGTGCCAGCACCAGAGCGGGAGGGTCCTACAATGAGCAGTTCTTC.

This clonotype has just a few counts. This rearrangement joins TRBV6-2 or TRBV6-3 to TRBJ2-3; D gene uncertain. The germline CDR1 and CDR2 sequences are MNHEY and SVGEGT. V was trimmed by 6 bases and J by 2 bases, leaving 12 bases between them. The CDR3 contains 14 residues. CDR3 residues: CASRTEQATDTQYF. In DNA, the CDR3 is TGTGCCAGCAGGACTGAGCAGGCCACAGATACGCAGTATTTT.

This clonotype came up a few times. The rearrangement uses TRBV2 and TRBJ1-2, with no clear D. V was shortened by 6 bases and J by 0 bases, with 5 bases between the two germline ends. The CDR3 consists of 12 residues. The germline gives CDR1 SNHLY, CDR2 FYNNEI. This CDR3 reads CASRNPNYGYTF. CDR3 nucleotides: TGTGCCAGCAGGAACCCTAACTATGGCTACACCTTC.

The chain has TRBV20-1 and TRBJ2-1; tentative D call: TRBD2 (6 bases). From germline, CDR1 is DFQATT and CDR2 SNEGSKA (reference sequence). V was clipped by 3 bases and J by 8 bases, with 14 bases between them. There are 13 residues in the CDR3. This chain's CDR3 is CSARRDSWDEQFF. Written as DNA, the CDR3 is TGCAGTGCTAGGCGGGACTCGTGGGATGAGCAGTTCTTC.

The V call is TRBV7-2, the J call TRBJ2-4, with 9 nucleotides matching TRBD1. From germline, CDR1 is SGHTA and CDR2 FQGNSA. The V segment lost 5 bases and the J segment 3 bases; nucleotides outside the gene matches: 5. This CDR3 region has 15 residues. This chain's CDR3 is CASSRTGVVKNIQYF. CDR3 sequence (DNA): TGTGCCAGCAGCCGGACAGGGGTGGTCAAAAACATTCAGTACTTC.

The chain couples TRBV9 to TRBJ1-2, with 8 bases that match TRBD1. Germline CDR1 SGDLS, CDR2 YYNGEE. This CDR3 is built from 16 residues. Losses at the gene ends were 0 bases for V and 0 bases for J; bases not matched to a gene: 4. Here the CDR3 reads CASSVEAGGPNYGYTF. For the CDR3, the DNA is TGTGCCAGCAGCGTAGAGGCAGGGGGCCCTAACTATGGCTACACCTTC.

The table lists this clonotype with many counts. Its ends do not fully match the called genes, so a read error is possible. The chain uses TRBV28 and TRBJ1-1; 7 nucleotides align to TRBD1. The CDR3 totals 14 residues. The germline V gene encodes CDR1 MDHEN and CDR2 SYDVKM. The CDR3 here is CASSFGQANTEAFF. CDR3 in DNA: TGCGCCAGCAGCTTTGGACAGGCAAACACTGAAGCTTTCTTT.

The chain combines TRBV9 with TRBJ2-1, with 7 bases matching TRBD2. Germline V lookup: CDR1 SGDLS, CDR2 YYNGEE. CDR3 length: 15 amino acids. J gave up 5 bases and V 3 bases, and 8 bases lay outside the gene matches. The CDR3 nucleotides read TGTGCCAGCAGCGAGACTAGCAGACAACACAATGAGCAGTTCTTC. Translation gives CASSETSRQHNEQFF.

This clonotype showed up many times. This chain connects TRBV7-3 to TRBJ2-1; 7 nucleotides match TRBD2. CDR1 SGHTA and CDR2 FQGTGA come from the germline V gene. The CDR3 consists of 17 residues. V shed 0 bases, J shed 2 bases, and the junction held 7 bases outside the gene matches. This CDR3 reads CASSLTGRGATYNEQFF. In DNA form, the CDR3 reads TGTGCCAGCAGCTTAACGGGGAGGGGAGCCACCTACAATGAGCAGTTCTTC.

A few counts support this clonotype. The rearrangement uses TRBV3-1 and TRBJ1-1, with a possible D match to TRBD1 (6 bases). Trimming left V 1 base short and J 5 bases short, with 14 bases between. This CDR3 region has 15 residues. Germline values: CDR1 LGHDT, CDR2 YNNKEL (reference sequence). In DNA form, the CDR3 reads TGTGCCAGCAGCCAAGCAGTAAGGGGGTGGACTGAAGCTTTCTTT. It codes for CASSQAVRGWTEAFF.

This chain connects TRBV20-1 to TRBJ2-5; 8 bases line up with TRBD2. The end of the DNA fits TRBJ2-7 better, so the J call may be wrong. There are 13 residues in the CDR3. CDR1 DFQATT and CDR2 SNEGSKA come from the germline V gene (reference sequence). This CDR3 reads CSARAGGGNEQYF. DNA for the CDR3: TGCAGTGCTAGAGCGGGAGGGGGAAACGAGCAGTACTTC.

With regard to this clonotype: At one end, the junction sequence differs from germline, possibly due to a read error. This chain joins TRBV29-1 and TRBJ2-5, with D possibly being TRBD1 (6 bases). The CDR3 runs to 13 residues. Germline-derived CDR1 and CDR2 are SQVTM and ANQGSEA. The CDR3 DNA follows: TGCAGCGTCGAAGATTCCAGGGGTGAGACCCAGTACTTC. Its translation is CSVEDSRGETQYF.

Here the CDR3 reads CASNRLGFSDTQYF. In nucleotides, the CDR3 is TGTGCCAGCAACAGGCTGGGGTTCTCAGATACGCAGTATTTT. The chain couples TRBV12-3 or TRBV12-4 to TRBJ2-3; maybe TRBD1 (5 bases). CDR3 length: 14 residues. The ends were cut back, 7 bases at V and 4 bases at J, with 15 bases in the middle.

This chain uses TRBV2 with TRBJ1-1; 8 bases agree with TRBD1. Germline V gives CDR1 SNHLY, CDR2 FYNNEI. Germline trimming cut 8 bases from V and 5 bases from J; bases unmatched to any gene: 7. This CDR3 is 13 amino acids long. The CDR3 sequence: CASGVQGDTEAFF. The CDR3 DNA reads TGTGCCAGCGGGGTACAGGGGGATACTGAAGCTTTCTTT.

The V gene is TRBV20-1, the J gene TRBJ2-5; D is perhaps TRBD1 (6 bases). V gave up 6 bases and J gave up 5 bases, with 10 bases separating them. The CDR3 runs 11 residues. The germline V gene has CDR1 DFQATT and CDR2 SNEGSKA (reference sequence). CDR3: CSATGSETQYF. The CDR3 region has the DNA TGCAGTGCAACAGGGTCCGAGACCCAGTACTTC.

This clonotype appeared a few times. The J gene is TRBJ2-3, the V gene TRBV20-1; TRBD1 matches at 9 bases. The V gene's germline CDR1 is DFQATT and CDR2 SNEGSKA (reference sequence). This CDR3 is built from 15 residues. Germline trimming cut 6 bases from V and 0 bases from J; bases unmatched to any gene: 7. CDR3 in DNA: TGCAGTGCGCAGAACAGGGGGCAGAGCACAGATACGCAGTATTTT. Its protein is CSAQNRGQSTDTQYF.

This chain uses TRBV6-2 or TRBV6-3 with TRBJ1-3; possibly TRBD1 for D (5 bases). Germline assignment: CDR1 MNHEY and CDR2 SVGEGT. Trimming removed 4 bases at V and 0 bases at J, with 7 bases between. This CDR3 is 14 amino acids long. The DNA for the CDR3 is TGTGCCAGCAGTTGGACAAGCTCTGGAAACACCATATATTTT. The encoded protein is CASSWTSSGNTIYF.

This clonotype was seen a handful of times. The chain links TRBV7-9 to TRBJ2-7, with 12 nucleotides matching TRBD2. The CDR3 spans 17 residues. The germline gives CDR1 SEHNR, CDR2 FQNEAQ (reference sequence). Trimming removed 5 bases from V and 0 bases from J; junction bases left unmatched: 8. CDR3 bases: TGTGCCAGCAGCCCACCGGGACTAGCGGGTCCCTCCTACGAGCAGTACTTC. Its protein is CASSPPGLAGPSYEQYF. Using reference TRBV7-9 and TRBJ2-7 for the parts outside the CDR3, the full variable domain is DTGVSQNPRHKITKRGQNVTFRCDPISEHNRLYWYRQTLGQGPEFLTYFQNEAQLEKSRLLSDRFSAERPKGSFSTLEIQRTEQGDSAMYLCASSPPGLAGPSYEQYFGPGTRLTVT.

The chain combines TRBV28 with TRBJ2-6; D gene unclear. This CDR3 region has 16 residues. Germline-derived CDR1 and CDR2 are MDHEN and SYDVKM. V was pared by 5 bases and J by 0 bases, with 11 bases between. The chain's CDR3 is CASSADAPSGANVLTF. CDR3 in DNA: TGTGCCAGCAGTGCAGACGCTCCCTCTGGGGCCAACGTCCTGACTTTC.

This chain links TRBV2 with TRBJ2-3; tentatively, D is TRBD2 (7 bases). Germline lookup yields CDR1 SNHLY and CDR2 FYNNEI. The CDR3 has 15 amino acids. Trimming left V 1 base short and J 4 bases short, with 12 bases between. The CDR3 is CASSEDRAGADTQYF. The DNA of the CDR3 is TGTGCCAGCAGTGAAGACAGGGCGGGAGCAGATACGCAGTATTTT.

The chain has TRBV7-3 and TRBJ2-5; a possible D gene is TRBD2 (5 bases). V lost 5 bases to trimming and J lost 2 bases, with 18 bases between them. Per germline, CDR1 SGHTA and CDR2 FQGTGA. This CDR3 is built from 16 residues. The CDR3 DNA follows: TGTGCCAGCAGCCCAGCCGGGATGGCGTTTCAAGAGACCCAGTACTTC. This gives the protein CASSPAGMAFQETQYF.

This clonotype was seen a handful of times. J is TRBJ2-1 and V is TRBV3-1; D gene uncertain. The V end lost 2 bases, the J end lost 0 bases, and 11 bases lay between the germline ends. The germline V gene encodes CDR1 LGHDT and CDR2 YNNKEL (reference sequence). The CDR3 is made up of 16 amino acids. CDR3 amino acids: CASSQRPVSSYNEQFF. Written as DNA, the CDR3 is TGTGCCAGCAGCCAACGGCCGGTGAGCTCCTACAATGAGCAGTTCTTC.

The chain combines TRBV11-2 with TRBJ2-1; 9 bases line up with TRBD2. Germline assignment: CDR1 SGHAT and CDR2 FQNNGV. Losses at the gene ends were 2 bases for V and 9 bases for J; bases not matched to a gene: 8. This CDR3 has 15 residues. The CDR3 bases are TGTGCCAGCAGCTTATCAGCGGGAGGTGTAATTGAGCAGTTCTTC. It specifies CASSLSAGGVIEQFF.

The chain combines TRBV20-1 with TRBJ2-7, with 7 bases lining up with TRBD2. The CDR3 has 15 amino acids. Germline CDR1 DFQATT, CDR2 SNEGSKA (reference sequence). The trim removed 0 bases at V and 2 bases at J, leaving 7 bases unmatched. For the CDR3, the DNA is TGCAGTGCTAGAGATCGAGCGGGGCTTGCCTACGAGCAGTACTTC. This gives the protein CSARDRAGLAYEQYF.

This chain joins TRBV10-3 and TRBJ2-5; a weak D match, TRBD1 (5 bases). The germline V gene encodes CDR1 ENHRY and CDR2 SYGVKD. V lost 6 bases and J lost 3, with 17 bases in between. The CDR3 covers 15 residues. The CDR3 sequence is CAIRGLTGVEETQYF. For the CDR3, the DNA is TGTGCCATCAGGGGCCTTACAGGCGTAGAAGAGACCCAGTACTTC.

The chain carries TRBV6-5 and TRBJ1-2, with D unclear. V was trimmed by 6 bases and J by 8 bases, leaving 10 bases between them. Per germline, CDR1 MNHEY and CDR2 SVGAGI. The CDR3 totals 11 residues. In DNA, the CDR3 is TGTGCCAGCAGAAACAGCGCCGGCTACACCTTC. It encodes CASRNSAGYTF.

This rearrangement joins TRBV18 to TRBJ2-5; TRBD1 aligns across 9 bases. Unmatched junction bases numbered 5, after V lost 5 bases and J lost 1 base. Looked up from germline, CDR1 is KGHSH and CDR2 is LQKENI. This CDR3 contains 15 residues. DNA for the CDR3: TGTGCCAGCTCAAGGGACAGGGAATTCCAAGAGACCCAGTACTTC. Residues: CASSRDREFQETQYF.